This is a list of T cell receptor beta chains from one sample in a study of blood T cell repertoires in COVID-19. Method: immunoSEQ multiplex PCR; TCRdb's copy keeps in-frame clones and lacks some. The table lists hundreds of thousands of clones, over 75% of them singletons. The sequencing sample was made of PBMCs or T cells enriched from blood (not recorded which). All receptors derive from a young man who had recovered from COVID-19. Both conserved end residues are part of each CDR3. The order of the fields is D gene, clone size, J gene, V gene, CDR3 DNA, CDR3 protein. D genes are given only for firm matches. Expanded clones are given a class, and other clones once, few, many or no size at all.

TRBD1,.,TRBJ2-7,TRBV7-9,TGTGCCAGCAGCCCAGACCCGGGACAGCTGAGCTCCTACGAGCAGTACTTC,CASSPDPGQLSSYEQYF
.,.,TRBJ2-7,TRBV19,TGTGCCAGTAGTACCGGGGGAAACCCAGAGGGTCCGCAGTACTTC,CASSTGGNPEGPQYF
.,once,TRBJ2-1,TRBV4-1,TGCGCCAGCAGCCTACAGGGAAAAAGCTCCTACAATGAGCAGTTCTTC,CASSLQGKSSYNEQFF
.,.,TRBJ1-6,TRBV3-1/TRBV3-2,TGTGCCAGCAGCCAAGATTTCGCTAGCTCCTATAATTCACCCCTCCACTTT,CASSQDFASSYNSPLHF
.,.,TRBJ1-5,TRBV12-5,TGTGCTAGTGGCCAGGGATTTAGCAATCAGCCCCAGCATTTT,CASGQGFSNQPQHF
.,once,TRBJ1-2,TRBV19,TGTGCCAGTAGTATGGATGAGCGGTACTATGGCTACACCTTC,CASSMDERYYGYTF
TRBD1,.,TRBJ2-6,TRBV7-3,TGTGCCAGCAGCTTAAAAGGGACAGCTTCTGGGGCCAACGTCCTGACTTTC,CASSLKGTASGANVLTF
TRBD1,.,TRBJ1-1,TRBV29-1,TGCAGCGCCAAGGACAGGGAAGCTGAAGCTTTCTTT,CSAKDREAEAFF
.,.,TRBJ1-1,TRBV15,TGTGCCACCAGCAGAGATAGGAATATTGGCGGCACTGAAGCTTTCTTT,CATSRDRNIGGTEAFF
.,.,TRBJ1-2,TRBV19,TGTGCCAGTAGTATTGGGCACAGGGCTTCCTTC,CASSIGHRASF
.,.,TRBJ2-1,TRBV27,TGTGCCAGCAGTTTGCTAGCCGGGAGCGATGAGCAGTTCTTC,CASSLLAGSDEQFF
.,.,TRBJ2-7,TRBV5-1,TGCGCCAGCAGCTTTTCAGGACTATCCTACGAGCAGTACTTC,CASSFSGLSYEQYF
TRBD1,.,TRBJ1-1,TRBV6-5,TGTGCCAGCAGTAGGACAGGGTGGGACACTGAAGCTTTCTTT,CASSRTGWDTEAFF
TRBD2,.,TRBJ2-2,TRBV9,TGTGCCAGCAGCGTACGGGGACTAGCGGGGACGAACACCGGGGAGCTGTTTTTT,CASSVRGLAGTNTGELFF
.,once,TRBJ1-5,TRBV10-3,TGTGCCATCAGTGACGGCCCCGGGGGGCCCCAGCATTTT,CAISDGPGGPQHF
TRBD2,.,TRBJ2-1,TRBV7-8,TGTGCCAGCAGCCCGACGGTCGGCGGGAGCTACAATGAGCAGTTCTTC,CASSPTVGGSYNEQFF
.,many,TRBJ2-3,TRBV19,TGTGCCAGTAGTATAAGTAGCGCGGATACGCAGTATTTT,CASSISSADTQYF
TRBD2,.,TRBJ2-3,TRBV7-6,TGTGCCAGCAGCGTGCTAGCGGGAGGTTCAGATACGCAGTATTTT,CASSVLAGGSDTQYF
TRBD2,.,TRBJ2-1,TRBV7-2,TGTGCCAGCAGCTCCCTAGCGGGAGAATACAATGAGCAGTTCTTC,CASSSLAGEYNEQFF
TRBD1,.,TRBJ1-4,TRBV19,TGTGCCAGTAGTATATGGCAGGGGGCAGCAACTAATGAAAAACTGTTTTTT,CASSIWQGAATNEKLFF
.,.,TRBJ2-7,TRBV5-1,TGCGCCAGCAGCTTGGGGGCCACCGCCTCCTACGAGCAGTACTTC,CASSLGATASYEQYF
TRBD2,.,TRBJ2-1,TRBV24-1,TGTGCCACCAGTGGCATGACTAGCGGGAGTTATTACAATGAGCAGTTCTTC,CATSGMTSGSYYNEQFF
.,.,TRBJ1-2,TRBV13,TGTGCCAGCAGTTTCCGTGGACGGGGGAACTATGGCTACACCTTC,CASSFRGRGNYGYTF
TRBD1,.,TRBJ2-7,TRBV19,TGTGCCAGTAAGGGGGCCAGGGGCCCTTCCTACGAGCAGTACTTC,CASKGARGPSYEQYF
TRBD1,.,TRBJ1-1,TRBV25-1,TGTGCCAGCAGTGCTCACAGGGGGCGGGTGACTGAAGCTTTCTTT,CASSAHRGRVTEAFF